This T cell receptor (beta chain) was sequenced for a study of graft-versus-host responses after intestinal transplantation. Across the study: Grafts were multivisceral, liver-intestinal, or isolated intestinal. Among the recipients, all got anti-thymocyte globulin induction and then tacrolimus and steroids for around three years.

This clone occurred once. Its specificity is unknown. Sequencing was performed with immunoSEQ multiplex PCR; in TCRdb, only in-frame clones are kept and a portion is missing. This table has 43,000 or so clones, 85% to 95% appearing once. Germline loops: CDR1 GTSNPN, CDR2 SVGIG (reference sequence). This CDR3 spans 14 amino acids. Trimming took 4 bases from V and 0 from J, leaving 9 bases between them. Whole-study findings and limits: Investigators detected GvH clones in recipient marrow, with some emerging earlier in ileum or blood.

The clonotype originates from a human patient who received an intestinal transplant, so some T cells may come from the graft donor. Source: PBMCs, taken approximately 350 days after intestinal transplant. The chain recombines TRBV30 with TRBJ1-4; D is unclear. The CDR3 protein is CAWKPGSTNEKLFF. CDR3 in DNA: TGTGCCTGGAAGCCCGGCTCAACTAATGAAAAACTGTTTTTT.